The rows below give T cell receptor beta chains drawn from one sample of a study of T-cell reconstitution after alpha-beta-depleted transplantation in children. TCRdb reprocessed the PCR reads via MiXCR and lists one record per CDR3 protein. This sample has hundreds of thousands of distinct CDR3 sequences, with under 30% found just once. The sample here was PBMCs, mostly from graft donor cells, taken 360 days after TCRalphabeta/CD19-depleted stem cell transplant. The source of these receptors is a boy under two years old who had a stem cell transplant for acute myeloid leukemia, so the T cells may come from the graft donor. Each CDR3 is given with its conserved first and last residue. A D gene is named only where the DNA matches it firmly. Size is omitted from some rows. Given values are once, few, many or a class for expanded clones.

D	V	J	length	size	DNA	CDR3
.	TRBV5-1	TRBJ1-2	15	.	TGCGCCAGCAGCTTGCAGGACTGGCAGGGCTATGGCTACACCTTC	CASSLQDWQGYGYTF
TRBD1	TRBV20-1	TRBJ2-7	16	many	TGCAGTGCTACGGGCCCCGGACAGGGTCCTTTCTACGAGCAGTACTTC	CSATGPGQGPFYEQYF
.	TRBV10-2	TRBJ1-6	16	few	TGCGCCAGCAGCTGGTCGTATAGCTCCTATAATTCACCCCTCCACTTT	CASSWSYSSYNSPLHF
.	TRBV25-1	TRBJ1-1	12	.	TGTGCCAGCAGGGTTGGTTACACTGAAGCTTTCTTT	CASRVGYTEAFF
.	TRBV4-3	TRBJ2-7	15	.	TGCGCCAGCAGCCTCCGGACAGGAGGGGCCTACGAGCAGTACTTC	CASSLRTGGAYEQYF
TRBD1	TRBV20-1	TRBJ2-3	16	few	TGCAGTGCTAGAGATCATCCGGGACAGGGCCCAGATACGCAGTATTTT	CSARDHPGQGPDTQYF
.	TRBV5-5	TRBJ2-3	15	many	TGTGCCAGCAGCTTGGCCGATTTTAGCACAGATACGCAGTATTTT	CASSLADFSTDTQYF
.	TRBV6-1	TRBJ1-5	17	many	TGTGCCAGCAGTGAAGGCAGGGGCAGGGGAGATAATCAGCCCCAGCATTTT	CASSEGRGRGDNQPQHF
.	TRBV7-2	TRBJ2-5	16	few	TGTGCCAGCAGCTTAGTCGGGCCTAGCGTATTAGAGACCCAGTACTTC	CASSLVGPSVLETQYF
.	TRBV7-2	TRBJ2-1	16	.	TGTGCCAGCAGCTTAAGGGGCGGGGGCACGAACAATGAGCAGTTCTTC	CASSLRGGGTNNEQFF
TRBD1	TRBV20-1	TRBJ2-7	14	many	TGCAGTGCTAGAGGGGACAGGGGGCTCTACGAGCAGTACTTC	CSARGDRGLYEQYF
.	TRBV7-9	TRBJ2-7	17	.	TGTGCCAGCAGCTTAGCGTCGCGCAGGGTTGGATCCTACGAGCAGTACTTC	CASSLASRRVGSYEQYF
TRBD2	TRBV15	TRBJ2-3	14	.	TGTGCCACCAGCTCAGACGCGGGGGGGAGGCCGCAGTATTTT	CATSSDAGGRPQYF
.	TRBV7-9	TRBJ1-1	15	.	TGTGCCAGCAGCATATTGAGGGTTGAGGTCACTGAAGCTTTCTTT	CASSILRVEVTEAFF
.	TRBV10-2	TRBJ2-5	14	few	TGCGCCAGCAGGGACGGTTCCTTCCAAGAGACCCAGTACTTC	CASRDGSFQETQYF
.	TRBV4-3	TRBJ2-1	15	.	TGCGCCAGCAGCCAAGACACCCTTTCGTTGGATGAGCAGTTCTTC	CASSQDTLSLDEQFF
.	TRBV6-5	TRBJ1-1	17	.	TGTGCCAGCAGTTACGATAATACCATCCAGGTGAACACTGAAGCTTTCTTT	CASSYDNTIQVNTEAFF
.	TRBV29-1	TRBJ2-3	17	.	TGCAGCGTTGACCGGGGCGCGACTTCCCTTAGGGCCTATACGCAGTATTTT	CSVDRGATSLRAYTQYF
TRBD1	TRBV12-3/TRBV12-4	TRBJ1-1	15	.	TGTGCCAGCAGTTCTAGGGGACAGGGAGGCACTGAAGCTTTCTTT	CASSSRGQGGTEAFF
TRBD2	TRBV29-1	TRBJ2-3	14	many	TGCAGCGTTGATCCTAGCGGGGCGGGAGATACGCAGTATTTT	CSVDPSGAGDTQYF
TRBD2	TRBV20-1	TRBJ2-1	15	.	TGCAGTGCTAGAGGTTCGAGCGGGGTCTACAATGAGCAGTTCTTC	CSARGSSGVYNEQFF
.	TRBV20-1	TRBJ1-5	13	.	TGCAGTGCTAGAGATAAAATCAATCAGCCCCAGCATTTT	CSARDKINQPQHF
TRBD1	TRBV15	TRBJ1-6	16	.	TGTGCCACCAGCAGAGATCAGGGGGCGGGGAGTTCACCCCTCCACTTT	CATSRDQGAGSSPLHF